This record concerns one T cell receptor beta chain sequence. Its antigen remains unknown. Profiling relied on immunoSEQ multiplex PCR, and the TCRdb table lists in-frame clones only, not all of them. The sample has around 76,000 clones, 70% to 90% seen once. These data originate in a study of T cell responses to AZD1222 COVID-19 vaccine. This CDR3 spans 14 amino acids. Findings of the study overall: Dominant CD4 TCR responses targeted spike regions 160-218 and 743-854.

The genes are TRBV21-1 and TRBJ1-1; the DNA was not compared with TRBD1, the D call given in the table. TRBV21-1 is an annotated pseudogene. The sequence came from an adult in good health. The sequencing here drew on peripheral blood, taken on day 0 of AZD1222 vaccination. The CDR3 region has the DNA TGTGCCAGCAGCGCTCCGGGACAGGGTCCCCAAGCTTTCTTT. It yields the protein CASSAPGQGPQAFF.